The clone carrying this T cell receptor beta chain came up a few times. TCRdb's copy holds only in-frame clones and misses some; the assay was immunoSEQ multiplex PCR. The sample has tens of thousands of clones, around 74% seen once. This record belongs to a study of blood T cell repertoires in COVID-19. Germline V lookup: CDR1 LGHDT, CDR2 YNNKEL (reference sequence). There are 14 residues in the CDR3. V was cut by 2 bases and J by 4 bases, with 6 bases left in between. This TCR derives from a human donor with acute or convalescent COVID-19. The donor label of this sample is uncertain. This sequence joins TRBV3-1 (or the pseudogene TRBV3-2) and TRBJ1-6, with D unclear. Sequences were obtained from peripheral blood. The CDR3 coding sequence is TGTGCCAGCAGCCAAATAGATTATAATTCACCCCTCCACTTT. This gives the protein CASSQIDYNSPLHF.